Here is one TCR beta chain with its context. The record originates from a study of brain T cells in children with intractable seizures. Looked up from germline, CDR1 is SGHKS and CDR2 is YYEKEE (reference sequence). V gave up 4 bases and J gave up 4 bases; unmatched junction bases: 3. CDR3 length equals 14 residues. The sequenced cases were selected for having the highest brain T cell transcript signatures. Repertoires were generated with immunoSEQ multiplex PCR, while TCRdb's copy carries only in-frame clones and drops some. The sample includes some 20,000 clones, 94% of them seen just once. The input for sequencing was peripheral blood, taken at surgery. The origin of this receptor is a boy between 10 and 17 years old with focal cortical dysplasia and intractable seizures. The genes are TRBV5-5 and TRBJ2-2; 8 bases agree with TRBD1. The CDR3 here is CASSPGGGTGELFF. The CDR3 nucleotides are TGTGCCAGCAGCCCAGGGGGCGGCACCGGGGAGCTGTTTTTT.